This TCR beta chain emerged from a study of T cells in narcolepsy. In the study overall: Donors had narcolepsy type 1 or type 2, or were healthy controls.

The study's findings and limits: Autoreactive clone sequences were missing from some blood memory CD4+ repertoires.

The CDR3 runs 15 residues. The germline V gene has CDR1 SGHNT and CDR2 YYREEE (reference sequence). With 0 bases removed from V and 4 bases from J, the gap between germline ends came to 8 bases. This clone was observed a single time. Antigen: not known. Assay used: immunoSEQ multiplex PCR; TCRdb lists only in-frame clones, some missing. The data hold around 31,000 clones, with about three quarters observed a single time. This rearrangement joins TRBV5-4 to TRBJ1-6, with D uncertain. This receptor was obtained from a human donor with narcolepsy. Sequencing was carried out using CD45RA- memory CD4+ T cells from PBMCs. CDR3 sequence: CASSLEQSYNSPLHF. DNA of the CDR3: TGTGCCAGCAGCTTGGAACAGAGTTATAATTCACCCCTCCACTTT.